The present TCR beta chain was sequenced within a study of T cell responses to AZD1222 COVID-19 vaccine. Regarding the study as a whole: Vaccine-related CD4 TCRs covered spike, predominating at 160-218 and 743-854. Spike-specific TCR repertoires showed rising breadth and depth after two AZD1222 doses.

About this clone itself: Its antigen is undetermined.

Repertoires were generated with immunoSEQ multiplex PCR, while TCRdb's copy carries only in-frame clones and drops some. The sample consists of roughly 150,000 clones, roughly 90% of them appearing once. The CDR3 covers 11 residues. Germline values: CDR1 KGHSH, CDR2 LQKENI. Trimming cost V 10 bases and J 4 bases, with 10 bases left between them. The sequence was collected from an adult in good health. The chain is built from TRBV18 and TRBJ1-1, with D hard to call. Sample: peripheral blood, taken on day 0 of AZD1222 vaccination. CDR3 region: CATAGSTEAFF. The CDR3 bases are TGTGCCACCGCCGGCTCCACTGAAGCTTTCTTT.